Presented here are 13 T cell receptor beta chains from one specimen sequenced in a study of neoadjuvant anti-PD-1 for oral cavity cancer. Clones were read by immunoSEQ multiplex PCR, and TCRdb kept only the in-frame ones, dropping some. The data show more than 13,000 clones, roughly 69% seen once. Time point noted: after neoadjuvant nivolumab, at surgical resection. This material consisted of PBMCs, taken after nivolumab (anti-PD-1) treatment. These receptors were obtained from a person between 40 and 80 years old with oral cavity squamous cell carcinoma.

The V and J genes are TRBV7-3 and TRBJ2-3; 10 bases are shared with TRBD2. Germline loops: CDR1 SGHTA, CDR2 FQGTGA. Unmatched junction bases numbered 5, after V lost 5 bases and J lost 3 bases. This CDR3 region has 15 residues. CDR3 in DNA: TGTGCCAGCAGCGCCGGGACTAGCGAGACAGATACGCAGTATTTT. Protein product: CASSAGTSETDTQYF.

The chain employs TRBV19 and TRBJ2-5; no definite D call. This CDR3 comprises 16 residues. Germline V gene data show CDR1 as LNHDA and CDR2 as SQIVND (reference sequence). V gave up 5 bases and J gave up 1 base, with 17 bases separating them. CDR3 sequence reads: CASSPSPPGAQETQYF. The CDR3 bases are TGTGCCAGTAGTCCAAGCCCTCCGGGCGCCCAAGAGACCCAGTACTTC.

The V call is TRBV29-1, the J call TRBJ2-3; no firm D call. Germline loops: CDR1 SQVTM, CDR2 ANQGSEA. V shed 5 bases and J shed 3 bases, with 6 bases lying between them. The CDR3 runs 11 residues. CDR3 sequence reads: CSVRATDTQYF. The CDR3 bases are TGCAGCGTTCGGGCTACAGATACGCAGTATTTT.

This chain uses TRBV10-3 with TRBJ1-1, with TRBD1 matching over 8 bases. V gave up 8 bases and J gave up 4 bases; unmatched junction bases: 3. The CDR3 is 12 amino acids. Germline V gene sequence: CDR1 ENHRY, CDR2 SYGVKD. The CDR3 region has the DNA TGTGCCATCGGGCAGGGGGCCACTGAAGCTTTCTTT. Protein: CAIGQGATEAFF.

The chain is built from TRBV27 and TRBJ2-1, with D maybe TRBD2 (6 bases). V shed 1 base and J shed 1 base, with 23 bases lying between them. The CDR3 length is 20 residues. Per germline, CDR1 MNHEY and CDR2 SMNVEV (reference sequence). The CDR3, as DNA: TGTGCCAGCAGTTTATTTGCCAGACTAGAACGATTTGGTTCCTACAATGAGCAGTTCTTC. Its protein product is CASSLFARLERFGSYNEQFF.

As to this clone: One end of the junction fails to match germline, which may point to a read error. The rearrangement links TRBV7-7 to TRBJ2-2, with 9 bases fitting TRBD1. CDR1 and CDR2 from the germline V gene are SSHAT and FNYEAQ (reference sequence). The CDR3 totals 15 residues. The CDR3 here is CASSLGTGNPGELFF. The CDR3 nucleotides read TGTGCTAGCAGCCTTGGGACAGGGAATCCCGGGGAGCTGTTTTTT.

This clone has only a few counts. V usage is TRBV7-3 and J usage is TRBJ2-1; 14 nucleotides align to TRBD2. The CDR3 is made up of 15 amino acids. V shed 5 bases, J shed 6 bases, and the junction held 3 bases outside the gene matches. The germline V gene encodes CDR1 SGHTA and CDR2 FQGTGA. This CDR3 reads CASSTGTSGSNEQFF. CDR3 in DNA: TGTGCCAGCAGCACAGGGACTAGCGGGAGCAATGAGCAGTTCTTC.

This chain joins TRBV7-3 and TRBJ2-1; TRBD2 is a possible D gene (6 bases). V lost 1 base and J lost 4, with 11 bases in between. The germline V gene encodes CDR1 SGHTA and CDR2 FQGTGA. This CDR3 region has 15 residues. The CDR3 bases are TGTGCCAGCAGCTTAAATGGGGCGGGGTACAATGAGCAGTTCTTC. Translated, it gives CASSLNGAGYNEQFF.

The chain has TRBV5-4 and TRBJ1-1; D uncertain. This CDR3 contains 12 residues. CDR1 is SGHNT, CDR2 YYREEE, per germline (reference sequence). The V end was cut by 2 bases, the J end by 5 bases, with 7 bases between. The CDR3, as DNA: TGTGCCAGCAGCTTTCATAATACTGAAGCTTTCTTT. Its protein product is CASSFHNTEAFF.

This rearrangement joins TRBV25-1 to TRBJ2-7; the D is unclear. This CDR3 spans 11 amino acids. The germline gives CDR1 MGHDK, CDR2 SYGVNS. V was pared by 8 bases and J by 6 bases, with 11 bases between. The DNA for the CDR3 is TGTGCCAGCCGAAGCCATGGCGAGCAGTACTTC. This sequence encodes CASRSHGEQYF.

This chain uses TRBV27 with TRBJ2-3, with 8 bases aligning to TRBD1. The V segment lost 5 bases and the J segment 2 bases; nucleotides outside the gene matches: 12. The CDR3 runs 17 residues. The V gene's germline CDR1 is MNHEY and CDR2 SMNVEV (reference sequence). The CDR3 DNA follows: TGTGCCAGCAGTCTCCGGGACAGGAGGGACCCCACAGATACGCAGTATTTT. This gives the protein CASSLRDRRDPTDTQYF.

The rearrangement joins TRBV11-2 to TRBJ2-1, with TRBD2 matching 8 bases. The CDR3 runs 16 residues. Germline V gene data show CDR1 as SGHAT and CDR2 as FQNNGV. The J segment lost 3 bases and the V segment lost 5 bases, leaving 9 bases of the junction unmatched. The CDR3 nucleotides are TGTGCCAGCAGCCCTCCGGCGGGGGGCCTCTACAATGAGCAGTTCTTC. It codes for CASSPPAGGLYNEQFF.

The CDR3 DNA follows: TGCGCCAGCAGCCCACCCGATATGAACACTGAAGCTTTCTTT. Its protein product is CASSPPDMNTEAFF. This chain joins TRBV10-2 and TRBJ1-1; D remains unclear. The CDR3 is 14 amino acids. Trimming left V 6 bases short and J 0 bases short, with 11 bases between. The germline V gene encodes CDR1 WSHSY and CDR2 SAAADI.